This T cell receptor beta chain is from a study of T cell responses to AZD1222 COVID-19 vaccine. TCRdb's table, derived via immunoSEQ multiplex PCR, lists solely in-frame clones and lacks some. The top ten clones hold roughly 6.4% of a sample with roughly 50,000 clones, 80% to 90% of them seen once. Pooled in the analysis were second doses at about 4 or about 12 weeks. Notes on this clone: Its target is not known.

Study outcomes and limitations: With two AZD1222 doses given, Spike-specific TCR breadth and depth both rose. Clonal diversity may have been underestimated, and the donors were mostly white British, with more females than males. The CD4 TCRs associated with vaccination extended across spike and predominated at 160-218 and 743-854.

This CDR3 is built from 13 residues. V lost 6 bases and J 3 bases, leaving 12 bases between the germline ends. From germline, CDR1 is MGHDK and CDR2 SYGVNS. The chain combines TRBV25-1 with TRBJ2-7, with D possibly matching TRBD2 (5 bases). This clonotype originated in an adult who received the AZD1222 COVID-19 vaccine. The sequencing here drew on peripheral blood, taken 28 days after the second AZD1222 dose. As DNA, the CDR3 is TGTGCCAGCAGGAAGGACGGGAACTACGAGCAGTACTTC. Amino acids: CASRKDGNYEQYF.